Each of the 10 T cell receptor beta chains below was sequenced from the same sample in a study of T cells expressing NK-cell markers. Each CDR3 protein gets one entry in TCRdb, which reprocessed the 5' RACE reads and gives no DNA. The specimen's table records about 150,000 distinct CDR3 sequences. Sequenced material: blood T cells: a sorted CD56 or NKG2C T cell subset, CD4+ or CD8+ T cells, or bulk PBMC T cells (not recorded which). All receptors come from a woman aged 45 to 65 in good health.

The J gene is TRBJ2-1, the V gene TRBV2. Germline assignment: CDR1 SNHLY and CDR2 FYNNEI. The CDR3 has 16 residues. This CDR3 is CASSEAAGSSYNEQFF.

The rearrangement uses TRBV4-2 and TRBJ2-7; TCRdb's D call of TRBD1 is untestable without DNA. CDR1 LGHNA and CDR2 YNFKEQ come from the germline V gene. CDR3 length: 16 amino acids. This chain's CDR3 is CASSQDRDRNSYEQYF.

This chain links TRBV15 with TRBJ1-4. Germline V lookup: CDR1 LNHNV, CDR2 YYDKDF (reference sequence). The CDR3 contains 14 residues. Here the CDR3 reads CATSRRGTNEKLFF.

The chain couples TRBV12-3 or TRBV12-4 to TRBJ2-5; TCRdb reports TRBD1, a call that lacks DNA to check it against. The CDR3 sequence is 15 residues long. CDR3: CASDQIQGSQETQYF.

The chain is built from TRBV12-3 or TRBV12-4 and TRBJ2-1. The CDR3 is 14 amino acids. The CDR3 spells CASSSRIQYNEQFF.

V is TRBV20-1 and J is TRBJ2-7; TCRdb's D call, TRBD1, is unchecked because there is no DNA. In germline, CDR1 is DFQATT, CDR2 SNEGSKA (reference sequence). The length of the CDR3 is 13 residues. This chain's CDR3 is CSARGTYAYEQYF.

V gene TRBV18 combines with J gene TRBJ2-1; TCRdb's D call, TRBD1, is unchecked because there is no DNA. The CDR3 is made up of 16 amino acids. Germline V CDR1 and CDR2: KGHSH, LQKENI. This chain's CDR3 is CASSPLQGAAVNEQFF.

CDR3 sequence reads: CASSWRSGPSSYNEQFF. J is TRBJ2-1 and V is TRBV11-2; the TCRdb call, TRBD2, lacks DNA for checking. The CDR3 runs 17 residues. CDR1 and CDR2 (germline): SGHAT, FQNNGV.

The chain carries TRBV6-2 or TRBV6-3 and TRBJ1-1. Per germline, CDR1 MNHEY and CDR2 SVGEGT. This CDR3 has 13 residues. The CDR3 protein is CASSLGGGRGAFF.

The CDR3 sequence: CASSVVWGVGDEQFF. V gene TRBV9 combines with J gene TRBJ2-1; TCRdb names TRBD1, which stays unverified in the absence of DNA. CDR1 and CDR2 (germline): SGDLS, YYNGEE. The CDR3 sequence is 15 residues long.